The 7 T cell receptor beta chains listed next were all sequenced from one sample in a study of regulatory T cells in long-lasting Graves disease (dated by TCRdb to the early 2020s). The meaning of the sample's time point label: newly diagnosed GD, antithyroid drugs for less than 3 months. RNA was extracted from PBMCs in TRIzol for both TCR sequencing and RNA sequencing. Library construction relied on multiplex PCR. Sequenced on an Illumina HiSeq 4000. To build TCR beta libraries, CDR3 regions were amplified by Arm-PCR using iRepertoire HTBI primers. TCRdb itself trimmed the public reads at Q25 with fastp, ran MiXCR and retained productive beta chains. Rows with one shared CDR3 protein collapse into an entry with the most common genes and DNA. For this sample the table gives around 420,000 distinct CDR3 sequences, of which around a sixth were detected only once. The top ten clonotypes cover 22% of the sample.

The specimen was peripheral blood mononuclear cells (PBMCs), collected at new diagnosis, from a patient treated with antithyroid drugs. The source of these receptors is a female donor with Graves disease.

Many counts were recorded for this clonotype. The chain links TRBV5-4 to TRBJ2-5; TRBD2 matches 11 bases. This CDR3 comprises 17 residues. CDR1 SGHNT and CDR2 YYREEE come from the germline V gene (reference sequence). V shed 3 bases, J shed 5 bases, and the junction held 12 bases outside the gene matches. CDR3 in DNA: TGTGCCAGCAGCTCGGGACTAGCGGAATTGGGGATCGAGACCCAGTACTTC. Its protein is CASSSGLAELGIETQYF.

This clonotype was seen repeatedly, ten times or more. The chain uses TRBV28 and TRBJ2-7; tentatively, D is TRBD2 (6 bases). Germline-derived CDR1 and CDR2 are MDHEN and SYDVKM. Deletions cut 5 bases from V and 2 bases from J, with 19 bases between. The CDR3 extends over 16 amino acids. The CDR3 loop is CASSPPGVGTAYEQYF. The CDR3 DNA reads TGTGCCAGCAGTCCCCCGGGGGTAGGTACCGCCTACGAGCAGTACTTC.

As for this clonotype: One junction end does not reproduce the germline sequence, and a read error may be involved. The CDR3 region has the DNA TGTGCCAGTAGTTTCATTTTTCGGCCGAACACTGAAGCTTTCTTT. Translation gives CASSFIFRPNTEAFF. This chain connects TRBV12-3 or TRBV12-4 to TRBJ1-1; D ambiguous. The CDR3 loop spans 15 amino acids.

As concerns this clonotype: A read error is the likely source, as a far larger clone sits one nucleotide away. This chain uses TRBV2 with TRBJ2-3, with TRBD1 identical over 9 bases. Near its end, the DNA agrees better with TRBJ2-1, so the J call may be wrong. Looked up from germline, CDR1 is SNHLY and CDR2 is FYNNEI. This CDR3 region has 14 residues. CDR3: CASSPGQGIYEQFF. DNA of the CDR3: TGTGCCAGCAGCCCCGGACAGGGGATCTACGAGCAGTTCTTC.

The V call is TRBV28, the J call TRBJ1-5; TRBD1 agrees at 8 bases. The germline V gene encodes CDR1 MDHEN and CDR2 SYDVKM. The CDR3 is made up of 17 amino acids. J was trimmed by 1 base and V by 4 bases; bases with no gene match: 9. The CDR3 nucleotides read TGTGCCAGCAGTTCCGCTGGACAGGGAGCCAGCAATCAGCCCCAGCATTTT. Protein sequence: CASSSAGQGASNQPQHF.

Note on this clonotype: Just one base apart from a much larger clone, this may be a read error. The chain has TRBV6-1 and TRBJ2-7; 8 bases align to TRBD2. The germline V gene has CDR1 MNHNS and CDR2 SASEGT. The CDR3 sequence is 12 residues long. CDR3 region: CASSGGAYERYF. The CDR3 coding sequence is TGTGCCAGCAGCGGGGGGGCGTACGAGCGGTACTTC.

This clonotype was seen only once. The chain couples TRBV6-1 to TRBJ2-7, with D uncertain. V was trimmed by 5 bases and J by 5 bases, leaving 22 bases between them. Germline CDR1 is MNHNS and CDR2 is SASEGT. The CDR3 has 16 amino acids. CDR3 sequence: CASSNLSAATRDEQYF. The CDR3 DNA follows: TGTGCCAGCAGTAACCTATCTGCGGCGACAAGAGACGAGCAGTACTTC.